The T cell receptor beta chain under discussion was sequenced for a study of blood T cell repertoires in COVID-19. Overall study context: Samples came from the United States, Italy and Spain, spanning acute and convalescent COVID-19. Sources were T cells, B-cell-depleted T cells, or PBMCs; the material itself was cDNA or gDNA.

In the study's own analysis: For nucleated cells, counts were estimated from reference gene primer amplification. Clones were read by immunoSEQ multiplex PCR, and TCRdb kept only the in-frame ones, dropping some. V and J calls and clone size are copied from that table; D and trimming were computed from the DNA. The sample has 70,000 to 100,000 clones, around 88% seen once; the top ten hold around 16%. Seattle patients were enrolled while actively infected and followed longitudinally. The CDR3 runs to 17 residues. Per germline, CDR1 MNHEY and CDR2 SMNVEV (reference sequence). V gave up 0 bases and J gave up 1 base; unmatched junction bases: 8.

The V gene is TRBV27, the J gene TRBJ1-2, with 7 bases lining up with TRBD1. Sequenced sample: peripheral blood. The clonotype comes from a woman aged 60-75 years with COVID-19, enrolled during active disease. CDR3 loop: CASSLSGGQIFNYGYTF. CDR3 sequence (DNA): TGTGCCAGCAGTTTATCGGGGGGACAGATTTTTAACTATGGCTACACCTTC.